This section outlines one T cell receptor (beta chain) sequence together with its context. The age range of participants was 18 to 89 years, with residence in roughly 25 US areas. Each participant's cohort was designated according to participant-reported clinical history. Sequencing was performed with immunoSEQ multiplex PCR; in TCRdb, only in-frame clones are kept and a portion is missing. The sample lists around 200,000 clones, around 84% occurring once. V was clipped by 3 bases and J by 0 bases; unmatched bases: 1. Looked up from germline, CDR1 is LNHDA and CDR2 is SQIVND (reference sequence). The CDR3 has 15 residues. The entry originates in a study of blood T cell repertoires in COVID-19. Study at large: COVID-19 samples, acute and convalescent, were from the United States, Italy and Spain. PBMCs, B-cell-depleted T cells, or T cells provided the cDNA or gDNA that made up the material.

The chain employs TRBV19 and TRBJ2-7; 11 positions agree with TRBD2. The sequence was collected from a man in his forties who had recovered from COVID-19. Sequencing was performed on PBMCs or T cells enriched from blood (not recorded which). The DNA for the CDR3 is TGTGCCAGTAGTATCACTAGCGGGAGCTCCTACGAGCAGTACTTC. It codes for CASSITSGSSYEQYF.